This T cell receptor beta chain originates from a study of T cell changes during pregnancy in multiple sclerosis (dated by TCRdb to 2018 to 2020). General notes on the study: The study looked at changes in the T cell repertoire across pregnancy in women with multiple sclerosis.

The library was obtained by the immunoSEQ multiplex PCR assay. TCRdb retrieved this table from immuneACCESS and kept in-frame rearrangements only. Not all clones are present; in checked studies, unresolved V genes account for under half, and no reason is known for the remainder. The sample table lists 35,000 to 40,000 clones, 90% to 95% of them with a count of one. The ten top clones hold under 0.9% of the sample. A note on this clone: Its antigen remains undetermined. No base quality information exists; no much larger clone differs at one position.

The CDR3 contains 12 residues, cysteine and phenylalanine counted. Only the CDR3 DNA stays, 36 bases, in frame from base 1. V is pared back by 5 bases and J by 5 bases, with 8 bases lying between the germline termini. Based on the germline V gene (reference sequence), the CDR1 and CDR2 sequences are SSHAT and FNYEAQ. The sequence was collected from a female donor with multiple sclerosis, enrolled in a pregnancy study. Here the chain combines TRBV7-7 and TRBJ2-3, with no confident D gene call. This material consisted of CD4+ T cells from peripheral blood mononuclear cells, taken in the third trimester of pregnancy. CDR3 reads: CASSQAGDTQYF. The DNA is as follows: TGTGCCAGCAGCCAAGCCGGAGATACGCAGTATTTT.